This TCR beta chain was recovered during a study of T cells in Graves' hyperthyroidism and ophthalmopathy. This clonotype appeared many times. Diagnosing involved the use of clinical symptoms, serum thyroxine and TRAb, thyroid ultrasound and orbital computed tomography. Using roughly 9.4 ml of fresh peripheral blood, PBMCs were prepared. The CDR3 has 16 residues. Trimming at V came to 1 base and at J to 4 bases, leaving 6 bases not matched to a gene. Template material for amplifying TCR beta CDR3 regions consisted of RNA transcripts. The HTBI primer set served for first-round RT-PCR of the TCR CDR3. TCRdb re-analysed the multiplex PCR reads in MiXCR, keeping a single row per CDR3 protein. This table holds about 700,000 distinct CDR3 sequences, around 13% found once.

The specimen was blood. The origin of this receptor is a woman aged 18-29 years with Graves' hyperthyroidism. This chain joins TRBV12-3 or TRBV12-4 and TRBJ1-5, with 8 bases that match TRBD1. CDR3 DNA: TGTGCCAGCAGTTTAGATCCCCAGGGGGCGAATCAGCCCCAGCATTTT. Residues: CASSLDPQGANQPQHF.